The 25 T cell receptor beta chains presented below share a single source sample, sequenced in a study of cytomegalovirus exposure and HLA in healthy donors. The PCR ran on 60 Vbeta and 13 Jbeta primers. Libraries were prepared by immunoSEQ multiplex PCR; TCRdb keeps only in-frame clonotypes and omits some of them. In the table there are approximately 160,000 clones, 77% of which are singletons. The material sequenced was PBMCs. These receptor sequences come from a male donor in good health and CMV-seropositive.

This clone was counted at least ten times. The J gene is TRBJ2-5, the V gene TRBV7-9, with D possibly TRBD2 on 7 matching bases. The CDR3 is 14 residues long. The germline gives CDR1 SEHNR, CDR2 FQNEAQ (reference sequence). V lost 11 bases and J lost 2, with 18 bases in between. The CDR3 DNA reads as TGTGCCTCGGGGGCGGGGGTCGTACAAGAGACCCAGTACTTC. Amino acid sequence: CASGAGVVQETQYF.

The chain combines TRBV5-1 with TRBJ2-5; D is ambiguous. The J call may be incorrect, as the DNA end agrees better with TRBJ2-7. The CDR3 consists of 12 residues. The germline V gene encodes CDR1 SGHRS and CDR2 YFSETQ. The CDR3 DNA follows: TGCGCCAGCAGCTTGCTAGGCTACGAGCAGTACTTC. Its protein product is CASSLLGYEQYF.

This sequence joins TRBV5-1 and TRBJ1-2; maybe TRBD1 (5 bases). V gave up 2 bases and J gave up 6 bases, with 14 bases separating them. This CDR3 spans 14 amino acids. The germline V gene encodes CDR1 SGHRS and CDR2 YFSETQ. CDR3 loop: CASSFEGDWDGYTF. The DNA for the CDR3 is TGCGCCAGCAGCTTTGAAGGGGATTGGGATGGCTACACCTTC.

The V call is TRBV10-1, the J call TRBJ2-5; 8 bases align to TRBD1. V trimming: 11 bases; J trimming: 5 bases; junction bases outside the gene matches: 7. The CDR3 is made up of 12 amino acids. The germline V gene has CDR1 WNHNN and CDR2 SYGVQD (reference sequence). In DNA form, the CDR3 reads TGCGCCGGGCCAGGGGGCGGCGAGACCCAGTACTTC. It translates to CAGPGGGETQYF.

The sample holds a few counts of this clone. The J gene is TRBJ2-1, the V gene TRBV6-6; maybe TRBD1 (6 bases). The V gene lost 10 bases and the J gene lost 0 bases, with 10 bases spanning the gap. The CDR3 consists of 13 residues. Per the germline V gene, CDR1 is MNHNY and CDR2 is SVGAGI (reference sequence). The CDR3 reads CATGVSSYNEQFF. The CDR3 DNA reads TGTGCCACAGGGGTCAGCTCCTACAATGAGCAGTTCTTC.

This clone was picked up a small number of times. V and J are TRBV5-1 and TRBJ1-4, with a possible D match to TRBD1 (5 bases). Trimming pared 0 bases from V and 2 bases from J, leaving 11 bases between. Germline V CDR1 and CDR2: SGHRS, YFSETQ. This CDR3 spans 16 amino acids. In DNA, the CDR3 is TGCGCCAGCAGCTTGGATATGGCAGGGACTAATGAAAAACTGTTTTTT. This sequence encodes CASSLDMAGTNEKLFF.

The rearrangement links TRBV6-5 to TRBJ2-5, with D maybe TRBD1 (6 bases). V was trimmed by 2 bases and J by 3 bases, leaving 10 bases between them. The CDR3 extends over 14 amino acids. Germline values: CDR1 MNHEY, CDR2 SVGAGI. CDR3 DNA: TGTGCCAGCAGTTACAACAGGGATAAAGAGACCCAGTACTTC. This sequence encodes CASSYNRDKETQYF.

The chain carries TRBV6-1 and TRBJ2-5, with D tentatively TRBD1 (5 bases). The CDR3 is 17 residues long. V lost 3 bases and J 3 bases, leaving 20 bases between the germline ends. Looked up from germline, CDR1 is MNHNS and CDR2 is SASEGT. CDR3 amino acids: CASSDWNRPQFKETQYF. CDR3 DNA sequence: TGTGCCAGCAGTGATTGGAACAGGCCACAATTTAAAGAGACCCAGTACTTC.

Points on this clone: Since no conserved phenylalanine or tryptophan closes the CDR3, a read error is the likely cause. V and J are TRBV7-9 and TRBJ1-1, with TRBD1 matching over 8 bases. The ends lost 1 base at V and 0 bases at J; junction bases unmatched: 7. CDR1 is SEHNR, CDR2 FQNEAQ, per germline (reference sequence). The CDR3 runs 17 residues. The CDR3 protein is CASSLVSRQGMNTEAFL. CDR3 DNA sequence: TGTGCCAGCAGCTTAGTGTCCAGACAGGGGATGAACACTGAAGCTTTCCTT.

This chain uses TRBV2 with TRBJ1-2; perhaps TRBD1 as D (6 bases). Germline CDR1 SNHLY, CDR2 FYNNEI. Trimming left V 6 bases short and J 2 bases short, with 16 bases between. CDR3 length: 15 residues. The CDR3 here is CASRNSGASNYGYTF. The CDR3 DNA follows: TGTGCCAGCAGGAATTCAGGGGCATCCAACTATGGCTACACCTTC.

The chain joins TRBV4-1 to TRBJ1-1; D is possibly TRBD1 (5 bases). This CDR3 is 15 amino acids long. Germline V gene data show CDR1 as MGHRA and CDR2 as YSYEKL. Trimming removed 3 bases at V and 1 base at J, with 12 bases between. CDR3 loop: CASSQSAGPNTEAFF. The CDR3 DNA follows: TGCGCCAGCAGCCAGTCAGCGGGACCGAACACTGAAGCTTTCTTT.

The chain joins TRBV6-1 to TRBJ1-4; TRBD1 matches at 8 bases. CDR3 length: 15 residues. The junction had 9 bases not matched to a gene; V was cut back by 5 bases and J by 7 bases. The germline V gene encodes CDR1 MNHNS and CDR2 SASEGT. The CDR3 DNA reads TGTGCCAGCAGTAGGGACAGGAGTCAGTTTGAAAAACTGTTTTTT. This sequence encodes CASSRDRSQFEKLFF.

The J gene is TRBJ2-3, the V gene TRBV6-1; 9 bases match TRBD1. The V gene's germline CDR1 is MNHNS and CDR2 SASEGT. V dropped 3 bases and J dropped 3; count of bases not matched to a gene: 4. There are 15 residues in the CDR3. This CDR3 is CASSDVGQGTDTQYF. Written as DNA, the CDR3 is TGTGCCAGCAGTGATGTGGGACAGGGAACAGATACGCAGTATTTT.

V usage is TRBV19 and J usage is TRBJ2-5, with 11 bases that match TRBD2. Losses at the gene ends were 5 bases for V and 1 base for J; bases not matched to a gene: 3. The CDR3 sequence is 15 residues long. The germline V gene encodes CDR1 LNHDA and CDR2 SQIVND (reference sequence). The CDR3 DNA sequence: TGTGCCAGTAGTGGGGGACTAGCGGTCCAAGAGACCCAGTACTTC. Translation: CASSGGLAVQETQYF.

This clone occurred a few times. The chain links TRBV6-4 to TRBJ2-1; TRBD2 matches at 10 bases. The trim removed 0 bases at V and 7 bases at J, leaving 3 bases unmatched. CDR1 and CDR2 (germline): MRHNA, SNTAGT. CDR3 size: 15 residues. CDR3 DNA sequence: TGTGCCAGCAGTGACTCGAGCGGGGGGGGGAATGAGCAGTTCTTC. Its protein product is CASSDSSGGGNEQFF.

This clone came up a few times. The chain combines TRBV2 with TRBJ2-7; tentatively, D is TRBD2 (6 bases). Germline lookup yields CDR1 SNHLY and CDR2 FYNNEI. V gave up 3 bases and J gave up 2 bases, with 20 bases separating them. This CDR3 has 17 residues. In DNA form, the CDR3 reads TGTGCCAGCAGTGACTCCTGGGCGGGGTCTACTCCCTACGAGCAGTACTTC. Amino acids: CASSDSWAGSTPYEQYF.

This chain links TRBV5-1 with TRBJ2-7, with D tentatively TRBD1 (6 bases). The ends were cut back, 1 base at V and 4 bases at J, with 21 bases in the middle. This CDR3 comprises 17 residues. CDR1 and CDR2 from the germline V gene are SGHRS and YFSETQ. In nucleotides, the CDR3 is TGCGCCAGCAGCTTGACAGGGTCCCTACCTCTTAGTTACGAGCAGTACTTC. Its protein is CASSLTGSLPLSYEQYF. The full variable domain, completed using reference TRBV5-1 and TRBJ2-7, is KAGVTQTPRYLIKTRGQQVTLSCSPISGHRSVSWYQQTPGQGLQFLFEYFSETQRNKGNFPGRFSGRQFSNSRSEMNVSTLELGDSALYLCASSLTGSLPLSYEQYFGPGTRLTVT.

The genes are TRBV7-2 and TRBJ2-7, with D unclear. Germline V gene sequence: CDR1 SGHTA, CDR2 FQGNSA. There are 13 residues in the CDR3. Trimming took off 1 base at V and 4 bases at J, with 8 bases between the two ends. CDR3 sequence: CASSLGLRYEQYF. The CDR3 coding sequence is TGTGCCAGCAGCTTAGGGCTCCGATACGAGCAGTACTTC.

The chain recombines TRBV6-5 with TRBJ2-1; D remains ambiguous. Trimming shortened V by 5 bases and J by 6 bases, and 5 bases separated the two germline ends. This CDR3 is 11 amino acids long. CDR1 is MNHEY and CDR2 is SVGAGI in the germline V gene. The CDR3 sequence: CASSSFNEQFF. The CDR3 DNA reads TGTGCCAGCAGTAGCTTCAATGAGCAGTTCTTC.

This clone was observed a handful of times. For the CDR3, the DNA is TGTGCCAGCAGTGCCGGACTAGCGGACGAGCAGTACTTC. It yields the protein CASSAGLADEQYF. The rearrangement joins TRBV27 to TRBJ2-7, with 10 nucleotides matching TRBD2. The CDR3 consists of 13 residues. The J segment lost 5 bases and the V segment lost 5 bases, leaving 3 bases of the junction unmatched. The germline CDR1 and CDR2 sequences are MNHEY and SMNVEV (reference sequence).

The chain links TRBV5-6 to TRBJ1-5; 7 bases are a match to TRBD1. CDR3 length: 13 amino acids. J lost 5 bases, V lost 2 bases, and 1 base had no gene match. Germline values: CDR1 SGHDT, CDR2 YYEEEE. The CDR3 sequence is CASSFDRDQPQHF. Here the CDR3 DNA reads TGTGCCAGCAGCTTTGACAGGGATCAGCCCCAGCATTTT.

The chain joins TRBV2 to TRBJ2-5; D may be TRBD1 (5 bases). V lost 6 bases and J lost 1, with 9 bases in between. The CDR3 spans 13 residues. CDR1 and CDR2 from the germline V gene are SNHLY and FYNNEI. The CDR3 spells CASSRQSQETQYF. The CDR3, as DNA: TGTGCCAGCAGCCGACAGAGCCAAGAGACCCAGTACTTC.

V and J are TRBV4-1 and TRBJ2-3, with unresolved D. The V end was cut by 0 bases, the J end by 11 bases, with 18 bases between. Germline CDR1 and CDR2: MGHRA and YSYEKL. The length of the CDR3 is 15 residues. CDR3 sequence (DNA): TGCGCCAGCAGCCAAGATTGGGTGGGCAAAGTAAAGCAGTATTTT. Translated: CASSQDWVGKVKQYF.

This rearrangement joins TRBV7-3 to TRBJ2-5; the match to TRBD1 covers 8 bases. CDR1 SGHTA and CDR2 FQGTGA come from the germline V gene. Losses at the gene ends were 6 bases for V and 1 base for J; bases not matched to a gene: 7. The CDR3 has 15 amino acids. DNA for the CDR3: TGTGCCAGCAGTAAAAATACAGGGGGCCAAGAGACCCAGTACTTC. Its protein is CASSKNTGGQETQYF.

This chain connects TRBV5-1 to TRBJ1-2; D is possibly TRBD1 (6 bases). The CDR3 is 14 residues long. The V and J ends lost 0 bases and 4 bases respectively, with 10 bases between them. Germline lookup yields CDR1 SGHRS and CDR2 YFSETQ. The CDR3 DNA reads as TGCGCCAGCAGCTTGGACAGGGTGGGCTATGGCTACACCTTC. This translates into CASSLDRVGYGYTF.